This TCR beta chain was identified in a study of blood T cell repertoires in COVID-19. Study as a whole: Researchers got acute and convalescent COVID-19 samples from the United States, Italy and Spain. PBMCs, B-cell-depleted T cells, or T cells provided the cDNA or gDNA that made up the material.

Per the original methods: How many nucleated cells were present was estimated from reference gene primer amplification. Measured with immunoSEQ multiplex PCR; TCRdb has only the in-frame clones, and not every one. The DNA gave D and trimming, while V, J and clone size come from that table. The table includes 280,000 or so clones, around 86% detected once. This CDR3 contains 17 residues. Trimming took 2 bases from V and 2 from J; bases not matched to a gene: 12. Germline values: CDR1 MGHDK, CDR2 SYGVNS. V and J are TRBV25-1 and TRBJ2-7; 7 bases align to TRBD1. Specimen: peripheral blood. This clonotype originated in a young woman who had recovered from COVID-19. In nucleotides, the CDR3 is TGTGCCAGCAGTGAAATACAGGGGCCTCCGACCGCCTACGAGCAGTACTTC. It codes for CASSEIQGPPTAYEQYF.